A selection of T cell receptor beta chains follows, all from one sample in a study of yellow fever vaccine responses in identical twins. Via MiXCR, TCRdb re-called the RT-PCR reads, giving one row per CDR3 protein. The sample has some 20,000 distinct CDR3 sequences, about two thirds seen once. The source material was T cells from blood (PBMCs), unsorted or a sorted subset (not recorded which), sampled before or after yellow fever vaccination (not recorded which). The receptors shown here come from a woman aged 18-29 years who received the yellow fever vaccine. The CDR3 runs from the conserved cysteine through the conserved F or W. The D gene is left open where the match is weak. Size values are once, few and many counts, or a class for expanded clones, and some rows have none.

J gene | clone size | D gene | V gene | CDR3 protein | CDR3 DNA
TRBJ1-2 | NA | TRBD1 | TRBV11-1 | CASSFETGAGYTF | TGTGCCAGCAGCTTTGAGACAGGGGCTGGCTACACCTTC
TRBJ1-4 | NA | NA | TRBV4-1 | CASSHVGSNEKLFF | TGCGCCAGCAGCCACGTAGGGAGCAATGAAAAACTGTTTTTT
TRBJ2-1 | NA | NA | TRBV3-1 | CASSLRIKPEQFF | TGTGCCAGCAGCCTCAGAATAAAACCCGAGCAGTTCTTC
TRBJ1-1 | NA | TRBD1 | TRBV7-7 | CASSPRRDSPPEAFF | TGTGCCAGCAGCCCCAGAAGGGACAGTCCGCCTGAAGCTTTCTTT
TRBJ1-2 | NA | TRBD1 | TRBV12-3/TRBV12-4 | CASTGGRTGSYGYTF | TGTGCCAGCACCGGGGGGAGGACAGGATCCTATGGCTACACCTTC
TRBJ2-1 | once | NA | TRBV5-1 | CASSPVPDTNNEQFF | TGCGCCAGCAGCCCGGTACCTGACACGAATAATGAGCAGTTCTTC
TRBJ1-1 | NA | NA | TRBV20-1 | CSARDVQVLNTEAFF | TGCAGTGCTAGAGACGTTCAAGTATTGAACACTGAAGCTTTCTTT
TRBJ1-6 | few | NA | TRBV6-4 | CASSDSTGSGSPLHF | TGTGCCAGCAGTGACTCGACAGGTTCCGGTTCACCCCTCCACTTT
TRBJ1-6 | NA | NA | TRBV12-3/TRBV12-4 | CASSLGSVNSPLHF | TGTGCCAGCAGTTTGGGATCGGTTAATTCACCCCTCCACTTT
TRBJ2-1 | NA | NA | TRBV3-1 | CASSQESGLSNEQFF | TGTGCCAGCAGCCAAGAGTCAGGGTTGAGCAATGAGCAGTTCTTC
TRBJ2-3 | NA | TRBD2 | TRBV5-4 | CASSRRTSGRQDTQYF | TGTGCCAGCAGCCGAAGGACTAGCGGGAGGCAGGATACGCAGTATTTT
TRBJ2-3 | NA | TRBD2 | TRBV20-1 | CSAPGLADITVTQYF | TGCAGTGCTCCGGGACTAGCGGATATTACTGTTACGCAGTATTTT
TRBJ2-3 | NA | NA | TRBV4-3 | CASSQSEGDTQYF | TGCGCCAGCAGCCAAAGTGAGGGGGATACGCAGTATTTT
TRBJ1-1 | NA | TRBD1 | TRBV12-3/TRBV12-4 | CASSRPGTGGREAFF | TGTGCCAGCAGTAGACCCGGGACAGGGGGCCGTGAAGCTTTCTTT
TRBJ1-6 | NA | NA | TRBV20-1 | CSARGGNYNSPLHF | TGCAGTGCTAGAGGGGGAAACTATAATTCACCCCTCCACTTT
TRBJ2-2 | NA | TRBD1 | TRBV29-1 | CSVDQGVNTGELFF | TGCAGCGTTGATCAGGGGGTGAACACCGGGGAGCTGTTTTTT
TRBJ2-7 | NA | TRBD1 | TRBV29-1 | CSVRDRPCEQYF | TGCAGCGTCCGGGACAGGCCCTGTGAGCAGTACTTC
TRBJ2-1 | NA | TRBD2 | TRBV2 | CASRLAGAAYNEQFF | TGTGCCAGCAGACTAGCGGGAGCTGCCTACAATGAGCAGTTCTTC
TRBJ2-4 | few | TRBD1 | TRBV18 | CASSPPGQGALYF | TGTGCCAGCTCACCACCCGGACAGGGGGCACTTTACTTC
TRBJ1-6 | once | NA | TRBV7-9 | CASSLGRQGITPLHF | TGTGCCAGCAGCTTAGGGCGGCAAGGGATTACACCCCTCCACTTT
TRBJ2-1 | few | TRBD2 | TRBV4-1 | CASSRPLAGGYNEQFF | TGCGCCAGCAGCCGACCCCTAGCGGGGGGGTACAATGAGCAGTTCTTC
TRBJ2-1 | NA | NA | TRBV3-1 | CASSPRDHSNEQFF | TGTGCCAGCAGCCCCCGGGACCACTCCAATGAGCAGTTCTTC
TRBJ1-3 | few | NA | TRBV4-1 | CASSQGSNSGNTIYF | TGCGCCAGCAGCCAAGGGTCAAACTCTGGAAACACCATATATTTT
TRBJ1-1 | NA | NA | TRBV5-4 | CASSLEFGLNTEAFF | TGTGCCAGCAGCTTGGAATTCGGACTGAACACTGAAGCTTTCTTT
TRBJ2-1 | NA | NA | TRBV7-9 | CASSPRSYEQFF | TGTGCCAGCAGCCCCCGGTCGTATGAGCAGTTCTTC
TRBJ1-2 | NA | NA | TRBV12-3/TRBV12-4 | CASSRGEQGLLYGYTF | TGTGCCAGCAGTAGGGGTGAACAGGGACTCCTCTATGGCTACACCTTC
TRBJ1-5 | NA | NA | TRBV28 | CASSQNRGNQPQHF | TGTGCCAGCAGCCAGAACAGGGGCAATCAGCCCCAGCATTTT
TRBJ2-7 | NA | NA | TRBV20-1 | CSAIRLGEQYF | TGCAGTGCTATTCGTCTTGGGGAGCAGTACTTC
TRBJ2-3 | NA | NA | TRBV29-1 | CSVGGPDSTDTQYF | TGCAGCGTTGGGGGCCCCGATAGCACAGATACGCAGTATTTT
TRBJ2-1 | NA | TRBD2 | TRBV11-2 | CASSSTTGPGLAGSYNEQFF | TGTGCCAGCAGCTCTACCACCGGACCGGGACTAGCGGGGTCCTACAATGAGCAGTTCTTC